Following are 28 T cell receptor beta chains from one sample sequenced in a study of blood T cell repertoires in COVID-19. The protocol was immunoSEQ multiplex PCR, while the TCRdb copy is restricted to in-frame clones and leaves out a portion. Of roughly 260,000 clones listed, roughly 90% were seen once; the top ten hold about 11%. The sequenced material came from peripheral blood. Receptors originate from a woman under 40 with COVID-19, enrolled during active disease.

CDR3 in DNA: TGTGCCAGCAGCCCCTCCGGCGGGAGCTTAAATGAGCAGTTCTTC. Its protein product is CASSPSGGSLNEQFF. The chain links TRBV7-3 to TRBJ2-1; 7 nucleotides agree with TRBD2. With 5 bases clipped from V and 7 bases from J, the junction kept 11 bases outside the gene matches. The CDR3 runs to 15 residues. Germline loops: CDR1 SGHTA, CDR2 FQGTGA.

J is TRBJ2-1 and V is TRBV10-2; D gene ambiguous. The V gene's germline CDR1 is WSHSY and CDR2 SAAADI. Trimming removed 7 bases at V and 1 base at J, with 14 bases between. This CDR3 has 15 residues. The CDR3 DNA is TGCGCCAGCAAATTGTTACCGAGTTCCTACAATGAGCAGTTCTTC. Protein sequence: CASKLLPSSYNEQFF.

The chain employs TRBV7-6 and TRBJ1-4; D uncertain. V lost 5 bases and J lost 2, with 9 bases in between. Germline lookup yields CDR1 SGHVS and CDR2 FNYEAQ. The CDR3 runs 14 residues. The CDR3 loop reads CASSRSPTNEKLFF. CDR3 nucleotides: TGTGCCAGCAGCCGAAGCCCGACTAATGAAAAACTGTTTTTT.

This chain uses TRBV5-8 with TRBJ1-3, with 7 bases lining up with TRBD1. Germline assignment: CDR1 SGHTS and CDR2 YDEGEE. V was pared by 4 bases and J by 3 bases, with 7 bases of the junction left unmatched. This CDR3 is built from 15 residues. DNA of the CDR3: TGTGCCAGCAGCCGATTCCGGGACAGTGGAAACACCATATATTTT. This gives the protein CASSRFRDSGNTIYF.

The chain has TRBV11-3 and TRBJ2-1, with a weak D call TRBD2 (6 bases). Germline CDR1 reads SGHNT; CDR2 reads YENEEA. The CDR3 totals 16 residues. The V gene lost 1 base and the J gene lost 0 bases, with 10 bases spanning the gap. CDR3 sequence: CASSLGRGNSYNEQFF. The DNA for the CDR3 is TGTGCCAGCAGCTTAGGGCGCGGGAACTCCTACAATGAGCAGTTCTTC. Variable domain in full (rest from reference TRBV11-3 and TRBJ2-1): EAGVVQSPRYKIIEKKQPVAFWCNPISGHNTLYWYLQNLGQGPELLIRYENEEAVDDSQLPKDRFSAERLKGVDSTLKIQPAELGDSAVYLCASSLGRGNSYNEQFFGPGTRLTVL.

J is TRBJ1-5 and V is TRBV4-1, with 7 positions matching TRBD1. Unmatched junction bases numbered 6, after V lost 4 bases and J lost 3 bases. Germline values: CDR1 MGHRA, CDR2 YSYEKL. This CDR3 region has 15 residues. The CDR3 nucleotides are TGCGCCAGCAGCCCCCAGGGGGTGATCAATCAGCCCCAGCATTTT. Translation gives CASSPQGVINQPQHF.

This sequence joins TRBV5-1 and TRBJ1-2, with 8 bases fitting TRBD1. This CDR3 is 15 amino acids long. Germline values: CDR1 SGHRS, CDR2 YFSETQ. After removal of 1 base from V and 0 bases from J, the junction contained 2 bases not matched to a gene. The DNA for the CDR3 is TGCGCCAGCAGCTTGCTGACAGGGGCTAACTATGGCTACACCTTC. Amino acid sequence: CASSLLTGANYGYTF.

This chain connects TRBV7-2 to TRBJ2-1; TRBD2 aligns across 16 bases. Germline CDR1 reads SGHTA; CDR2 reads FQGNSA. The CDR3 has 16 residues. After removal of 6 bases from V and 6 bases from J, the junction contained 5 bases not matched to a gene. CDR3 sequence (DNA): TGTGCCAGCAGGCCGGGACTAGCGGGAGGGGGCAATGAGCAGTTCTTC. Protein product: CASRPGLAGGGNEQFF. The full variable domain, rest sourced from reference TRBV7-2 and TRBJ2-1, is GAGVSQSPSNKVTEKGKDVELRCDPISGHTALYWYRQSLGQGLEFLIYFQGNSAPDKSGLPSDRFSAERTGGSVSTLTIQRTQQEDSAVYLCASRPGLAGGGNEQFFGPGTRLTVL.

A single count supports this clone. The chain links TRBV2 to TRBJ1-2; D is unclear. The germline gives CDR1 SNHLY, CDR2 FYNNEI. Trimming cost V 2 bases and J 6 bases, with 13 bases left between them. The CDR3 totals 14 residues. CDR3 loop: CASSESMGGHGYTF. The CDR3 DNA reads TGTGCCAGCAGTGAAAGTATGGGAGGGCATGGCTACACCTTC.

V and J are TRBV7-9 and TRBJ1-1, with 9 bases that match TRBD1. The CDR3 length is 18 residues. J lost 0 bases, V lost 2 bases, and 10 bases had no gene match. The germline V gene has CDR1 SEHNR and CDR2 FQNEAQ (reference sequence). As DNA, the CDR3 is TGTGCCAGCAGCTTACCGCCCCGGACAGGGGCCATGAACACTGAAGCTTTCTTT. It specifies CASSLPPRTGAMNTEAFF.

The chain employs TRBV24-1 and TRBJ1-6; no definite D call. CDR1 KGHDR and CDR2 SFDVKD come from the germline V gene. The ends were cut back, 6 bases at V and 6 bases at J, with 8 bases in the middle. The CDR3 length is 13 residues. The CDR3 protein is CATSRGSNSPLHF. For the CDR3, the DNA is TGTGCCACCAGTAGAGGGTCTAATTCACCCCTCCACTTT.

This rearrangement joins TRBV7-2 to TRBJ2-1; TRBD2 matches 7 bases. Germline-derived CDR1 and CDR2 are SGHTA and FQGNSA. The CDR3 covers 13 residues. With 2 bases clipped from V and 6 bases from J, the junction kept 1 base outside the gene matches. DNA of the CDR3: TGTGCCAGCAGCTTAAGACTAGCCAATGAGCAGTTCTTC. Protein: CASSLRLANEQFF.

This clone was picked up a small number of times. The J gene is TRBJ1-4, the V gene TRBV5-1; TRBD1 is a possible D gene (6 bases). Germline V gives CDR1 SGHRS, CDR2 YFSETQ. This CDR3 has 15 residues. The V end lost 0 bases, the J end lost 6 bases, and 12 bases lay between the germline ends. The CDR3 coding sequence is TGCGCCAGCAGCTTGGACAGGGTGGGCCATGAAAAACTGTTTTTT. Protein: CASSLDRVGHEKLFF.

CDR3 bases: TGTGCCAGCAGCTCCCAGCGACCCCTCCACTTT. Its translation is CASSSQRPLHF. The rearrangement joins TRBV11-2 to TRBJ1-6, with unresolved D. The germline V gene has CDR1 SGHAT and CDR2 FQNNGV. The V end was cut by 4 bases, the J end by 12 bases, with 7 bases between. The CDR3 consists of 11 residues. Drawing the rest from reference TRBV11-2 and TRBJ1-6, the complete variable domain is EAGVAQSPRYKIIEKRQSVAFWCNPISGHATLYWYQQILGQGPKLLIQFQNNGVVDDSQLPKDRFSAERLKGVDSTLKIQPAKLEDSAVYLCASSSQRPLHFGNGTRLTVT.

The chain joins TRBV4-1 to TRBJ2-3; TRBD2 matches at 15 bases. This CDR3 has 16 residues. The ends lost 4 bases at V and 9 bases at J; junction bases unmatched: 8. Germline V lookup: CDR1 MGHRA, CDR2 YSYEKL. The CDR3 coding sequence is TGCGCCAGCAGCCTCGGACTAGCGGGAGGGTTGGACACGCAGTATTTT. Its protein is CASSLGLAGGLDTQYF.

In this sample, this clone turned up a few times. V and J are TRBV28 and TRBJ1-5; 7 bases map to TRBD1. From germline, CDR1 is MDHEN and CDR2 SYDVKM. The CDR3 consists of 15 residues. Trimming cost V 2 bases and J 6 bases; bases outside gene matches: 7. The CDR3 loop reads CASSLGPTGAQPQHF. CDR3 coding DNA: TGTGCCAGCAGTTTAGGCCCAACAGGGGCTCAGCCCCAGCATTTT. The whole variable domain, filled in from reference TRBV28 and TRBJ1-5, reads DVKVTQSSRYLVKRTGEKVFLECVQDMDHENMFWYRQDPGLGLRLIYFSYDVKMKEKGDIPEGYSVSREKKERFSLILESASTNQTSMYLCASSLGPTGAQPQHFGDGTRLSIL.

The chain recombines TRBV28 with TRBJ1-5; D gene ambiguous. The V end was cut by 6 bases, the J end by 5 bases, with 14 bases between. There are 14 residues in the CDR3. The germline CDR1 and CDR2 sequences are MDHEN and SYDVKM. The CDR3: CASRSPGSYQPQHF. For the CDR3, the DNA is TGTGCCAGCAGATCCCCGGGGTCATATCAGCCCCAGCATTTT. Supplemented by reference TRBV28 and TRBJ1-5, the full variable domain reads DVKVTQSSRYLVKRTGEKVFLECVQDMDHENMFWYRQDPGLGLRLIYFSYDVKMKEKGDIPEGYSVSREKKERFSLILESASTNQTSMYLCASRSPGSYQPQHFGDGTRLSIL.

This chain joins TRBV9 and TRBJ1-1; possibly TRBD1 for D (5 bases). The CDR3 sequence is 15 residues long. Germline V gene sequence: CDR1 SGDLS, CDR2 YYNGEE. Between the trimmed V and J ends, which lost 0 bases and 1 base, there was a span of 10 bases. CDR3 residues: CASSVDRLGNTEAFF. CDR3 nucleotide sequence: TGTGCCAGCAGCGTAGACAGGCTTGGGAACACTGAAGCTTTCTTT.

The V gene is TRBV7-3, the J gene TRBJ2-1; 8 nucleotides match TRBD1. Per the germline V gene, CDR1 is SGHTA and CDR2 is FQGTGA. CDR3 length: 17 residues. Trimming cost V 1 base and J 2 bases; bases outside gene matches: 7. DNA of the CDR3: TGTGCCAGCAGCTTAAGGCCGACAGGGGCAACCTACAATGAGCAGTTCTTC. This sequence encodes CASSLRPTGATYNEQFF. Full variable domain (missing parts from reference TRBV7-3 and TRBJ2-1): GAGVSQTPSNKVTEKGKYVELRCDPISGHTALYWYRQSLGQGPEFLIYFQGTGAADDSGLPNDRFFAVRPEGSVSTLKIQRTERGDSAVYLCASSLRPTGATYNEQFFGPGTRLTVL.

The V and J genes are TRBV5-1 and TRBJ2-1; D may be TRBD1 (6 bases). This CDR3 region has 16 residues. V lost 1 base, J lost 8 bases, and 19 bases lay in between. Germline assignment: CDR1 SGHRS and CDR2 YFSETQ. The CDR3 nucleotides read TGCGCCAGCAGCTTGAGTACCTACCAGGGGCTGGATGAGCAGTTCTTC. It specifies CASSLSTYQGLDEQFF.

The chain has TRBV7-9 and TRBJ2-5; 7 positions match TRBD1. This CDR3 has 15 amino acids. CDR1 SEHNR and CDR2 FQNEAQ come from the germline V gene (reference sequence). Trimming at V came to 5 bases and at J to 2 bases, leaving 8 bases not matched to a gene. This chain's CDR3 is CASSDGTVSQETQYF. CDR3 sequence (DNA): TGTGCCAGCAGCGACGGGACAGTTTCTCAAGAGACCCAGTACTTC.

The genes are TRBV4-1 and TRBJ1-1, with D possibly being TRBD1 (6 bases). Germline loops: CDR1 MGHRA, CDR2 YSYEKL. This CDR3 region has 15 residues. V was cut by 0 bases and J by 3 bases, with 11 bases left in between. CDR3 loop: CASSQEMGAYTEAFF. CDR3 DNA sequence: TGCGCCAGCAGCCAAGAGATGGGGGCTTACACTGAAGCTTTCTTT.

This clone was seen a single time. This rearrangement joins TRBV5-6 to TRBJ1-2; 7 nucleotides match TRBD1. Trimming removed 0 bases from V and 9 bases from J; junction bases left unmatched: 5. This CDR3 has 13 residues. Per germline, CDR1 SGHDT and CDR2 YYEEEE. The chain's CDR3 is CASSLVTGVSYTF. DNA of the CDR3: TGTGCCAGCAGCTTGGTAACAGGGGTAAGCTACACCTTC.

The V gene is TRBV10-3, the J gene TRBJ2-1; D uncertain. Germline values: CDR1 ENHRY, CDR2 SYGVKD. V was cut by 1 base and J by 10 bases, with 5 bases left in between. This CDR3 has 11 amino acids. The CDR3: CAISELREQFF. CDR3 nucleotide sequence: TGTGCCATCAGTGAGTTACGGGAGCAGTTCTTC.

The chain employs TRBV7-8 and TRBJ2-5; weak D call: TRBD2 (6 bases). Germline V gene lookup returns CDR1 SGHVS and CDR2 FQNEAQ. V shed 5 bases and J shed 5 bases, with 24 bases lying between them. The CDR3 loop spans 17 amino acids. The DNA for the CDR3 is TGTGCCAGCAGCCCCCGATCGGTGGCGGGACTCGCGGAGACCCAGTACTTC. Protein: CASSPRSVAGLAETQYF.

V usage is TRBV19 and J usage is TRBJ1-2; 9 nucleotides align to TRBD1. Trimming removed 3 bases from V and 8 bases from J; junction bases left unmatched: 10. Germline V gene data show CDR1 as LNHDA and CDR2 as SQIVND (reference sequence). CDR3 length: 15 residues. The DNA of the CDR3 is TGTGCCAGTAGTATGCCCGGGGACAGGGAGGTCGGCTACACCTTC. This codes for CASSMPGDREVGYTF.

V usage is TRBV2 and J usage is TRBJ1-5, with D unclear. CDR3 length: 14 residues. The V end was cut by 6 bases, the J end by 0 bases, with 9 bases between. Germline V lookup: CDR1 SNHLY, CDR2 FYNNEI. CDR3 in amino acids: CASSGLRSNQPQHF. Written as DNA, the CDR3 is TGTGCCAGCAGCGGACTGCGTAGCAATCAGCCCCAGCATTTT.

J is TRBJ1-3 and V is TRBV30; maybe TRBD1 (5 bases). Trimming cost V 4 bases and J 0 bases, with 10 bases left between them. This CDR3 region has 14 residues. Germline V gene data show CDR1 as GTSNPN and CDR2 as SVGIG (reference sequence). As DNA, the CDR3 is TGTGCCTGGATGGGACTGAGCTCTGGAAACACCATATATTTT. Translation: CAWMGLSSGNTIYF.